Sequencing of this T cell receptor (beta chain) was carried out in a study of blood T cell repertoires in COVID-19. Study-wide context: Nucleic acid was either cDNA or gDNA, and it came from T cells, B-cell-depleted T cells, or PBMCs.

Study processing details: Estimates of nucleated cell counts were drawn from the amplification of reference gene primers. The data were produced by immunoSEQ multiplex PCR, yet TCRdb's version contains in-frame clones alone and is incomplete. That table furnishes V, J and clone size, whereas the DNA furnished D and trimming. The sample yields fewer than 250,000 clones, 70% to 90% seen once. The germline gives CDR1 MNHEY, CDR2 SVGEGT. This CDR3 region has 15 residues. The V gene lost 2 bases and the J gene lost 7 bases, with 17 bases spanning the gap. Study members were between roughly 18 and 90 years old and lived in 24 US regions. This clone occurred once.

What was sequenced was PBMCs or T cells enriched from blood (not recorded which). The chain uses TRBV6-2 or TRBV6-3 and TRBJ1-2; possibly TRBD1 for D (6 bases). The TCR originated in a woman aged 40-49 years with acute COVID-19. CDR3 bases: TGTGCCAGCAGTTACGGGACATGGACCCTCCTTGGCTACACCTTC. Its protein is CASSYGTWTLLGYTF.